Presented here are 12 T cell receptor beta chains from one specimen sequenced in a study of blood T cell repertoires in COVID-19. TCRdb's table, derived via immunoSEQ multiplex PCR, lists solely in-frame clones and lacks some. The profile covers approximately 100,000 clones, with about 87% appearing a single time and more than 14% taken by the ten largest. The sample was peripheral blood. The receptor source for this set is a man aged 50-59 years with acute or convalescent COVID-19.

The CDR3 sequence is CASSTTSGRVTQYF. CDR3 bases: TGTGCCAGCAGCACGACTAGCGGGAGGGTGACCCAGTACTTC. The chain uses TRBV9 and TRBJ2-5; TRBD2 agrees at 14 bases. V lost 4 bases to trimming and J lost 7 bases; unmatched junction nucleotides: 3. This CDR3 contains 14 residues. Germline V lookup: CDR1 SGDLS, CDR2 YYNGEE.

This rearrangement joins TRBV5-5 to TRBJ2-1; 9 bases line up with TRBD1. Looked up from germline, CDR1 is SGHKS and CDR2 is YYEKEE (reference sequence). V shed 1 base and J 6 bases; nucleotides not matched to a gene: 2. This CDR3 is 14 amino acids long. DNA for the CDR3: TGTGCCAGCAGCTTGTACAGGGGGCCCAATGAGCAGTTCTTC. The encoded protein is CASSLYRGPNEQFF.

This sequence joins TRBV30 and TRBJ2-7, with 7 bases identical to TRBD1. CDR1 and CDR2 from the germline V gene are GTSNPN and SVGIG (reference sequence). The trim removed 1 base at V and 5 bases at J, leaving 2 bases unmatched. The CDR3 contains 12 residues. The CDR3 is CAWSGGGHEQYF. As DNA, the CDR3 is TGTGCCTGGAGTGGAGGGGGCCACGAGCAGTACTTC.

The rearrangement links TRBV6-4 to TRBJ1-1; a weak D match, TRBD1 (6 bases). The CDR3 has 17 amino acids. Germline CDR1 MRHNA, CDR2 SNTAGT. Deletions cut 3 bases from V and 2 bases from J, with 19 bases between. CDR3 in DNA: TGTGCCAGCAGTGATTCCTCCGACAGGCGCAATAACACTGAAGCTTTCTTT. Residues: CASSDSSDRRNNTEAFF.

To note about this clone: The sample holds other DNA sequences that translate to the same CDR3. This chain uses TRBV10-1 with TRBJ2-7, with D perhaps matching TRBD1 (5 bases). V lost 0 bases and J 3 bases, leaving 9 bases between the germline ends. Germline CDR1 and CDR2: WNHNN and SYGVQD (reference sequence). The CDR3 is 14 residues long. The CDR3 is CASSESGASYEQYF. In DNA form, the CDR3 reads TGCGCCAGCAGTGAGTCAGGGGCCAGCTACGAGCAGTACTTC.

The V gene is TRBV9, the J gene TRBJ2-1; TRBD1 is a possible D gene (6 bases). Trimming left V 3 bases short and J 1 base short, with 11 bases between. The CDR3 contains 15 residues. Germline V lookup: CDR1 SGDLS, CDR2 YYNGEE. CDR3 protein: CASSAQGLSYNEQFF. In DNA form, the CDR3 reads TGTGCCAGCAGCGCCCAGGGGTTATCCTACAATGAGCAGTTCTTC.

J is TRBJ1-3 and V is TRBV18; D is perhaps TRBD1 (5 bases). The CDR3 totals 14 residues. V was shortened by 6 bases and J by 0 bases, with 9 bases between the two germline ends. Germline assignment: CDR1 KGHSH and CDR2 LQKENI. CDR3 region: CASSVDTSGNTIYF. The CDR3 coding sequence is TGTGCCAGCTCCGTGGACACCTCTGGAAACACCATATATTTT.

The chain uses TRBV28 and TRBJ2-5, with 7 bases aligning to TRBD2. V lost 3 bases, J lost 3 bases, and 1 base stayed unmatched. The CDR3 runs to 13 residues. CDR1 is MDHEN, CDR2 SYDVKM, per germline. The CDR3 bases are TGTGCCAGCAGTTTGGGGGGGGAAGAGACCCAGTACTTC. Protein: CASSLGGEETQYF. Full variable domain (rest looked up from reference TRBV28 and TRBJ2-5): DVKVTQSSRYLVKRTGEKVFLECVQDMDHENMFWYRQDPGLGLRLIYFSYDVKMKEKGDIPEGYSVSREKKERFSLILESASTNQTSMYLCASSLGGEETQYFGPGTRLLVL.

The chain is built from TRBV3-1 (or the pseudogene TRBV3-2) and TRBJ2-1; 10 bases are shared with TRBD2. The CDR3 is 18 residues long. The J segment lost 4 bases and the V segment lost 4 bases, leaving 13 bases of the junction unmatched. CDR1 LGHDT and CDR2 YNNKEL come from the germline V gene (reference sequence). CDR3 coding DNA: TGTGCCAGCAGCCCCCCACCCTCCAGACTAGCGGGTTACAATGAGCAGTTCTTC. It is translated as CASSPPPSRLAGYNEQFF.

The genes are TRBV7-2 and TRBJ1-1; D gene ambiguous. This CDR3 is 13 amino acids long. V lost 1 base to trimming and J lost 6 bases, with 9 bases between them. Germline V CDR1 and CDR2: SGHTA, FQGNSA. The CDR3 region is CASSLGGGPEAFF. As DNA, the CDR3 is TGTGCCAGCAGCTTAGGGGGAGGCCCTGAAGCTTTCTTT.

This clone occurred once. This CDR3 is CASSQDGLAVNEQFF. The CDR3 region has the DNA TGTGCCAGCAGCCAAGATGGTCTAGCGGTCAATGAGCAGTTCTTC. V and J are TRBV3-1 (or the pseudogene TRBV3-2) and TRBJ2-1, with 7 bases that match TRBD2. Germline V lookup: CDR1 LGHDT, CDR2 YNNKEL (reference sequence). CDR3 length: 15 amino acids. Losses at the gene ends were 0 bases for V and 6 bases for J; bases not matched to a gene: 5.

J is TRBJ2-3 and V is TRBV10-2; D is unclear. Trimming shortened V by 6 bases and J by 5 bases, and 9 bases separated the two germline ends. The CDR3 length is 12 residues. The V gene's germline CDR1 is WSHSY and CDR2 SAAADI. The CDR3: CASSHPVDTQYF. CDR3 in DNA: TGCGCCAGCAGCCACCCGGTAGATACGCAGTATTTT.